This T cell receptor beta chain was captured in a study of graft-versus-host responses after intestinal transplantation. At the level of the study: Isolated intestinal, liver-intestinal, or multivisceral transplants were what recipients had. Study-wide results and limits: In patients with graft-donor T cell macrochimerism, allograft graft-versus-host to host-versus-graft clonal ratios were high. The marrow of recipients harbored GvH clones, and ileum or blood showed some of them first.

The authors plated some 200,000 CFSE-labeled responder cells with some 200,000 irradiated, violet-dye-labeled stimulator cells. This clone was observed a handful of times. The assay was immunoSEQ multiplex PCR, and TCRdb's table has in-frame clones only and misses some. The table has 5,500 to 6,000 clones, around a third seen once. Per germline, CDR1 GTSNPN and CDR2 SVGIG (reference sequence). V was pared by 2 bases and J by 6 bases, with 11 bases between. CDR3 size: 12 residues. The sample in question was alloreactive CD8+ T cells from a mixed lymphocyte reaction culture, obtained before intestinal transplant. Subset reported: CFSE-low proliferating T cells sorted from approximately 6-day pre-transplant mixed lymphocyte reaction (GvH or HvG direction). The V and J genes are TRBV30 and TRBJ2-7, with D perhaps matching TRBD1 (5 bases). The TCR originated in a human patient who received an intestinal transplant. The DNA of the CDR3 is TGTGCCTGGAGTACTCAGGGATCCGAGCAGTACTTC. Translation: CAWSTQGSEQYF.